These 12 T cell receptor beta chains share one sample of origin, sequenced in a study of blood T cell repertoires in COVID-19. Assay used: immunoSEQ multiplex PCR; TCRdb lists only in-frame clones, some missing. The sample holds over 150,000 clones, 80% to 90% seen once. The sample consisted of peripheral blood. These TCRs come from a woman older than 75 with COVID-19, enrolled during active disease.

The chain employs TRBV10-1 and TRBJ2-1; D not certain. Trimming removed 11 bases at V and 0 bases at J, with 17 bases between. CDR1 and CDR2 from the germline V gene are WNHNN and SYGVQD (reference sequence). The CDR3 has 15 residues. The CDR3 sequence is CAGEERLSSYNEQFF. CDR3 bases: TGCGCCGGTGAGGAGCGTCTGAGCTCCTACAATGAGCAGTTCTTC.

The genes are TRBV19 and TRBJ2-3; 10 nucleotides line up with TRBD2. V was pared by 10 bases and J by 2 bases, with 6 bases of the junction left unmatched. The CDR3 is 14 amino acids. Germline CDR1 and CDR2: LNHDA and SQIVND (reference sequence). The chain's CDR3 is CATRSGRATDTQYF. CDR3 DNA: TGTGCCACCAGAAGCGGGAGGGCCACAGATACGCAGTATTTT.

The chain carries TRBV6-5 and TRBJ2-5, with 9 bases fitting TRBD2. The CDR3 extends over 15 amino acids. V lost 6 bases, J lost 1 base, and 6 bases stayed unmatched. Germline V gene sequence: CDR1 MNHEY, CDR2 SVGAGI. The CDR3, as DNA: TGTGCCAGCAGCAATAGCGGGGGCCCCCAAGAGACCCAGTACTTC. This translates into CASSNSGGPQETQYF.

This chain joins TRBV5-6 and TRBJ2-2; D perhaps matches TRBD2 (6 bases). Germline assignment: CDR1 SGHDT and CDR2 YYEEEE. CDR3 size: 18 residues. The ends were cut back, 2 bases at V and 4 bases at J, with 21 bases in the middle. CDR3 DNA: TGTGCCAGCAGCTTTCTCTGGCTTCCGGGAGTACTCACCGGGGAGCTGTTTTTT. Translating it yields CASSFLWLPGVLTGELFF.

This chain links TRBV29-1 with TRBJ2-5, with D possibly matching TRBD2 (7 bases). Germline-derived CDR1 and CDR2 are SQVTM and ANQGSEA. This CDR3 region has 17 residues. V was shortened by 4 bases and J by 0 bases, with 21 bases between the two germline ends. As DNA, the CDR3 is TGCAGCGTTGCGGGGGGCGAGGGCAAGCACTACCAAGAGACCCAGTACTTC. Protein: CSVAGGEGKHYQETQYF.

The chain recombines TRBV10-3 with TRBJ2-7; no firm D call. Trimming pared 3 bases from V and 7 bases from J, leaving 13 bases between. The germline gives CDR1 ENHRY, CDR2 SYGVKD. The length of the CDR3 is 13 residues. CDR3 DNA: TGTGCCATCAGTGACGAAACCTTTCAGGAGCAGTACTTC. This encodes CAISDETFQEQYF.

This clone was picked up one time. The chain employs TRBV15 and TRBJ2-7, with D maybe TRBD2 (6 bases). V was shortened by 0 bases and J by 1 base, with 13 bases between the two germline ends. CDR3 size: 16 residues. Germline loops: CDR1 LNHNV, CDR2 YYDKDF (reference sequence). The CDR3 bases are TGTGCCACCAGCAGAGATGGAGGGACTCTATCCTACGAGCAGTACTTC. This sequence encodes CATSRDGGTLSYEQYF.

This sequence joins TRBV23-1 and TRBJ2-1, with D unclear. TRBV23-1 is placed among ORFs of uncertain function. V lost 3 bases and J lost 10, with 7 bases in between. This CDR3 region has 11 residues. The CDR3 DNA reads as TGCGCCAGCAGTCACCTGAGGGAGCAGTTCTTC. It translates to CASSHLREQFF.

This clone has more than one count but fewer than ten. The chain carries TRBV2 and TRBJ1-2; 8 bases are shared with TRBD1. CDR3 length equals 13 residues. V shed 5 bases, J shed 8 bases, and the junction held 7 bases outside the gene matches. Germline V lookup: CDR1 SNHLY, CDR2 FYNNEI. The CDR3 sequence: CASSRDRSGGYTF. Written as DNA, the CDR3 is TGTGCCAGCAGTCGGGACAGGAGTGGAGGCTACACCTTC. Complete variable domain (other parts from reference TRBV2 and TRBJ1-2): EPEVTQTPSHQVTQMGQEVILRCVPISNHLYFYWYRQILGQKVEFLVSFYNNEISEKSEIFDDQFSVERPDGSNFTLKIRSTKLEDSAMYFCASSRDRSGGYTFGSGTRLTVV.

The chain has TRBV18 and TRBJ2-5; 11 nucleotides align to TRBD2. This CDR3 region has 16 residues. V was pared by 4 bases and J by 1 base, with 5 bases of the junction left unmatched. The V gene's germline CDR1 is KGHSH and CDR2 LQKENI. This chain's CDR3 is CASSLTSGGLQETQYF. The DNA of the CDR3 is TGTGCCAGCTCACTCACTAGCGGGGGCCTCCAAGAGACCCAGTACTTC.

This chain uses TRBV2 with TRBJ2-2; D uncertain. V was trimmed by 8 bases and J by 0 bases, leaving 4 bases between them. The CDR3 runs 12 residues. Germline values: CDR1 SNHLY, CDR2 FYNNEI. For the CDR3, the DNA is TGTGCCAGCGCAGCGAACACCGGGGAGCTGTTTTTT. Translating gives CASAANTGELFF.

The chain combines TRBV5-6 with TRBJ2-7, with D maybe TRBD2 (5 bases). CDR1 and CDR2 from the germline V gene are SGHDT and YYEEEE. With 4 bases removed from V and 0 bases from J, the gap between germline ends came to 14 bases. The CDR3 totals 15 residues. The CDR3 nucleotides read TGTGCCAGCAGCCCACTGGACTTGAGCTCCTACGAGCAGTACTTC. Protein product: CASSPLDLSSYEQYF. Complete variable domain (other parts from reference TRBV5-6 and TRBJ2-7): DAGVTQSPTHLIKTRGQQVTLRCSPKSGHDTVSWYQQALGQGPQFIFQYYEEEERQRGNFPDRFSGHQFPNYSSELNVNALLLGDSALYLCASSPLDLSSYEQYFGPGTRLTVT.